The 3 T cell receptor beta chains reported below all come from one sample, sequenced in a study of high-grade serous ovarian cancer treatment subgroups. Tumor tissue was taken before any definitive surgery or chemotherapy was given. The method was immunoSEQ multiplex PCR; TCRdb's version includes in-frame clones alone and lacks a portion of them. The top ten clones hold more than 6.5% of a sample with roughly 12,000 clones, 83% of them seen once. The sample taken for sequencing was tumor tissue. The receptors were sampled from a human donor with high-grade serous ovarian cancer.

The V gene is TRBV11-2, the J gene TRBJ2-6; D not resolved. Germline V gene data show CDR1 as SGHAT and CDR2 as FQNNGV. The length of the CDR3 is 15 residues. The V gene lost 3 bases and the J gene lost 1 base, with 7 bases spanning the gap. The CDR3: CASSFSRSGANVLTF. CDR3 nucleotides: TGTGCCAGCAGCTTTTCTCGGTCTGGGGCCAACGTCCTGACTTTC. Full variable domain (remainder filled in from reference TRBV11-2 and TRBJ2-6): EAGVAQSPRYKIIEKRQSVAFWCNPISGHATLYWYQQILGQGPKLLIQFQNNGVVDDSQLPKDRFSAERLKGVDSTLKIQPAKLEDSAVYLCASSFSRSGANVLTFGAGSRLTVL.

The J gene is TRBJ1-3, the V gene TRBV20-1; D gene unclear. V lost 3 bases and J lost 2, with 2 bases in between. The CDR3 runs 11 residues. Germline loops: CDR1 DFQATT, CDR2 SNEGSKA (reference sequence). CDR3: CSASTGNTIYF. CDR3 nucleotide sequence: TGCAGTGCTAGTACTGGAAACACCATATATTTT.

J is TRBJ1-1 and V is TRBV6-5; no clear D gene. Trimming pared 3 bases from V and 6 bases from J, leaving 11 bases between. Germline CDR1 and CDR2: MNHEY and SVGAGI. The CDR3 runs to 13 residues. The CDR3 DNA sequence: TGTGCCAGCAGTTATTTAGGGATGCCTGAAGCTTTCTTT. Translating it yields CASSYLGMPEAFF.